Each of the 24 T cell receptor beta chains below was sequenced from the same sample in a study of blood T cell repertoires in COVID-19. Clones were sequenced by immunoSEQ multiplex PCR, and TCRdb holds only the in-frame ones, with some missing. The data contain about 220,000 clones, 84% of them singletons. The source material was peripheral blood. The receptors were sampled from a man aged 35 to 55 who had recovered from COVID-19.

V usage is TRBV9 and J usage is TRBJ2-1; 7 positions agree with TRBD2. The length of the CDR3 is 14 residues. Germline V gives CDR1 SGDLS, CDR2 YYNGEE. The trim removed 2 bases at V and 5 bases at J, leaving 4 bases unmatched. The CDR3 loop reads CASSVRDYHNEQFF. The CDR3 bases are TGTGCCAGCAGCGTCCGGGACTACCACAATGAGCAGTTCTTC.

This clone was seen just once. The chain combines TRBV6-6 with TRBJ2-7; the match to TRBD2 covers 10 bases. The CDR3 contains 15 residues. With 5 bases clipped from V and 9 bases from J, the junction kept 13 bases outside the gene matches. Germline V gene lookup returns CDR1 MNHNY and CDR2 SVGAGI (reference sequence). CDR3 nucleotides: TGTGCCAGCAGTCCCCTAGGGACTAGCGATTTCGTGCAGTACTTC. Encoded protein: CASSPLGTSDFVQYF.

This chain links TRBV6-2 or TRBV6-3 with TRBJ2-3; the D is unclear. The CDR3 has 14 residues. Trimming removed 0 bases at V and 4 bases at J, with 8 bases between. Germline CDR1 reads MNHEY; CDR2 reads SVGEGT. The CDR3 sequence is CASSYSRESDTQYF. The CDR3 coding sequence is TGTGCCAGCAGTTACTCGAGAGAGTCAGATACGCAGTATTTT.

This CDR3 is CASRGLYNSPLHF. In DNA, the CDR3 is TGTGCCAGCAGGGGCCTGTATAATTCACCCCTCCACTTT. J is TRBJ1-6 and V is TRBV2; D not certain. Germline-derived CDR1 and CDR2 are SNHLY and FYNNEI. The CDR3 loop spans 13 amino acids. The ends were cut back, 6 bases at V and 4 bases at J, with 7 bases in the middle.

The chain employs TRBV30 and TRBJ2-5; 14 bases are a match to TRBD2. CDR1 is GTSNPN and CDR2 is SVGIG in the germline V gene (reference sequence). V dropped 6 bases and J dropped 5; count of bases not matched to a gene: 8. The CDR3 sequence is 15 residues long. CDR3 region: CACQTSGRASETQYF. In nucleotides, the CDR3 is TGTGCCTGCCAGACTAGCGGGAGGGCCAGCGAGACCCAGTACTTC.

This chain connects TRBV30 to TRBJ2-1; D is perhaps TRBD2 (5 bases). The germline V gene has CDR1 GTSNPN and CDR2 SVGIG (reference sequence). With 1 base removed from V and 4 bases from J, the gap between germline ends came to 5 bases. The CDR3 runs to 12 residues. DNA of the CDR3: TGTGCCTGGAGTGGGGAGTACAATGAGCAGTTCTTC. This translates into CAWSGEYNEQFF.

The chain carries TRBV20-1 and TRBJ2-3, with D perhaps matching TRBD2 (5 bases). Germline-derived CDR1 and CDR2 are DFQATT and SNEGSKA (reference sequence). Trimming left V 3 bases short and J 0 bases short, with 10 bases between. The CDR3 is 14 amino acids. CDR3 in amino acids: CSASDRGSTDTQYF. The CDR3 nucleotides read TGCAGTGCTAGTGATCGAGGGAGCACAGATACGCAGTATTTT.

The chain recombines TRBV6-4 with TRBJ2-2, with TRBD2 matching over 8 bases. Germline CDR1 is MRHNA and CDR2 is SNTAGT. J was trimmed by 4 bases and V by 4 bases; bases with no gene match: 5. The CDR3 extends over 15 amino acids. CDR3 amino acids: CASSADSGATGELFF. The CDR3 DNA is TGTGCCAGCAGTGCTGATAGCGGGGCCACCGGGGAGCTGTTTTTT.

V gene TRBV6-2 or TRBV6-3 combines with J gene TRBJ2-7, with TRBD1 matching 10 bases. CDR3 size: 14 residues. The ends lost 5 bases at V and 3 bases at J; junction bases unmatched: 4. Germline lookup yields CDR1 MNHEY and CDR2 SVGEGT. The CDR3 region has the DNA TGTGCCAGCAGTCGGACAGGGGGAAGCTACGAGCAGTACTTC. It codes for CASSRTGGSYEQYF.

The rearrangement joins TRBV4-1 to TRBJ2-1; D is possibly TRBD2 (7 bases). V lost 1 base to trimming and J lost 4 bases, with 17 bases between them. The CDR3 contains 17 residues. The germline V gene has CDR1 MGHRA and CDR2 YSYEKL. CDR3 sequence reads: CASSQGRRGGRYNEQFF. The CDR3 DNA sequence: TGCGCCAGCAGCCAAGGTCGGAGGGGGGGAAGATACAATGAGCAGTTCTTC.

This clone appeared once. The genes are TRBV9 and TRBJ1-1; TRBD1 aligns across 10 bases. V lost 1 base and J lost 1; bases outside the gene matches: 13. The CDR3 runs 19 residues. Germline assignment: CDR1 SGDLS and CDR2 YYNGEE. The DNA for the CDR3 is TGTGCCAGCAGCGTATCCACCGGGACAGGGGAGTCAGGGAACACTGAAGCTTTCTTT. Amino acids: CASSVSTGTGESGNTEAFF.

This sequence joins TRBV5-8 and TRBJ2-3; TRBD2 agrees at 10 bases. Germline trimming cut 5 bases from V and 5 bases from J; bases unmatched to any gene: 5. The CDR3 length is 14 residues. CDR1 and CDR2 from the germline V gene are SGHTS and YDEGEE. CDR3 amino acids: CASSIAGGRDTQYF. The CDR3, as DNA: TGTGCCAGCAGTATAGCGGGAGGAAGAGATACGCAGTATTTT.

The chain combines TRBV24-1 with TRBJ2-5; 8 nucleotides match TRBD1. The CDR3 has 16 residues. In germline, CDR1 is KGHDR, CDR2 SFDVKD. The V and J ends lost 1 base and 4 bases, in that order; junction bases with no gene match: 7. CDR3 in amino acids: CATSDFTTGVGETQYF. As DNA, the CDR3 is TGTGCCACCAGTGATTTCACGACAGGGGTGGGAGAGACCCAGTACTTC.

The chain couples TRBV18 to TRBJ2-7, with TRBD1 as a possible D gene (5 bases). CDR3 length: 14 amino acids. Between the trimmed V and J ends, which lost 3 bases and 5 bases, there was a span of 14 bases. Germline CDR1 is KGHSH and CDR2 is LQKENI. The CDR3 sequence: CASSPGRAVDEQYF. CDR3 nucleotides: TGTGCCAGCTCACCTGGCAGGGCGGTCGACGAGCAGTACTTC.

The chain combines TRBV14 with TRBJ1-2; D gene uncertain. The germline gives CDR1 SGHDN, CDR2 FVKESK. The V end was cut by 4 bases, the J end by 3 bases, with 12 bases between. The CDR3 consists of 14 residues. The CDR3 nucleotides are TGTGCCAGCAGCCTTGGTGTGAGCTACTATGGCTACACCTTC. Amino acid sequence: CASSLGVSYYGYTF.

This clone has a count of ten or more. Here the CDR3 reads CASSPLTGFGEQFF. Here the CDR3 DNA reads TGTGCCAGCAGCCCCCTCACAGGGTTCGGTGAGCAGTTCTTC. The chain combines TRBV11-2 with TRBJ2-1; D might be TRBD1 (6 bases). CDR3 length: 14 residues. Germline V gene lookup returns CDR1 SGHAT and CDR2 FQNNGV. Trimming stripped 5 bases from V and 9 bases from J, with 17 bases between.

CDR3 residues: CASSRGVAGSNQPQHF. In DNA, the CDR3 is TGTGCCAGCAGCCGGGGGGTGGCAGGGTCTAATCAGCCCCAGCATTTT. The V call is TRBV7-9, the J call TRBJ1-5; D may be TRBD1 (5 bases). This CDR3 region has 16 residues. Germline CDR1 SEHNR, CDR2 FQNEAQ (reference sequence). V was clipped by 5 bases and J by 4 bases, with 18 bases between them. The variable domain in full, with the rest retrieved from reference TRBV7-9 and TRBJ1-5, is DTGVSQNPRHKITKRGQNVTFRCDPISEHNRLYWYRQTLGQGPEFLTYFQNEAQLEKSRLLSDRFSAERPKGSFSTLEIQRTEQGDSAMYLCASSRGVAGSNQPQHFGDGTRLSIL.

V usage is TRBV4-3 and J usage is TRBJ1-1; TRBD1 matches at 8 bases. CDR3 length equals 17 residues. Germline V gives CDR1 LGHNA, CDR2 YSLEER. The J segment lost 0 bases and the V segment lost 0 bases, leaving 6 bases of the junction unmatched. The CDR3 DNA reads TGCGCCAGCAGCCAAGACCCCGCGGACAGGGTGAACACTGAAGCTTTCTTT. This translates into CASSQDPADRVNTEAFF.

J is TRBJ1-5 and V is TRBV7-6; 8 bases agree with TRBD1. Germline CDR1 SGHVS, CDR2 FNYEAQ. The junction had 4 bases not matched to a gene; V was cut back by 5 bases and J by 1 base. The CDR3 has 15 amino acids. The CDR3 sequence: CASSPHRGSNQPQHF. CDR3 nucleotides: TGTGCCAGCAGCCCCCACAGGGGGAGCAATCAGCCCCAGCATTTT.

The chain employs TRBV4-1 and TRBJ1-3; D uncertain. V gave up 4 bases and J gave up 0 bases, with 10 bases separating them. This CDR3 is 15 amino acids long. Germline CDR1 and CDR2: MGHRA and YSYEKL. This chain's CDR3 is CASSLPGVSGNTIYF. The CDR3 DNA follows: TGCGCCAGCAGCCTCCCAGGTGTCTCTGGAAACACCATATATTTT.

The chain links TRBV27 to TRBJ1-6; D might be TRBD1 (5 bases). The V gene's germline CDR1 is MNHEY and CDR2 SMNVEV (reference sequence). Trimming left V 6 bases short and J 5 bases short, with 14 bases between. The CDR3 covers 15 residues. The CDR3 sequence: CASRFTQGNNSPLHF. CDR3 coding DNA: TGTGCCAGCAGATTCACCCAGGGTAATAATTCACCCCTCCACTTT.

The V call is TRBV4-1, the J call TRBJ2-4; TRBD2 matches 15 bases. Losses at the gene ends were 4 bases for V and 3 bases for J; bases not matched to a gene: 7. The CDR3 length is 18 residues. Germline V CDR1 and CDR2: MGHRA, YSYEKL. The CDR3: CASSRGLAGGLIKNIQYF. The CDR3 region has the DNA TGCGCCAGCAGCCGGGGACTAGCGGGAGGTCTGATCAAAAACATTCAGTACTTC.

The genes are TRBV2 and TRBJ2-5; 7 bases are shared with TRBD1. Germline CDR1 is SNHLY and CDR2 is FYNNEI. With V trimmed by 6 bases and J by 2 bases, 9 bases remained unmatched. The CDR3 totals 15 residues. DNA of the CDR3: TGTGCCAGCAGGGAGTTCTCGACAGGGCAAGAGACCCAGTACTTC. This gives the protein CASREFSTGQETQYF.

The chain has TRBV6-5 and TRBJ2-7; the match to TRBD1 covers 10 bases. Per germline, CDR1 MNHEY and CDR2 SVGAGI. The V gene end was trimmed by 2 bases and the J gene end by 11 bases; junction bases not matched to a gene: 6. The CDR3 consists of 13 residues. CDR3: CASSYRDRGGKYF. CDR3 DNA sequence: TGTGCCAGCAGTTACCGGGACAGGGGTGGGAAGTACTTC.